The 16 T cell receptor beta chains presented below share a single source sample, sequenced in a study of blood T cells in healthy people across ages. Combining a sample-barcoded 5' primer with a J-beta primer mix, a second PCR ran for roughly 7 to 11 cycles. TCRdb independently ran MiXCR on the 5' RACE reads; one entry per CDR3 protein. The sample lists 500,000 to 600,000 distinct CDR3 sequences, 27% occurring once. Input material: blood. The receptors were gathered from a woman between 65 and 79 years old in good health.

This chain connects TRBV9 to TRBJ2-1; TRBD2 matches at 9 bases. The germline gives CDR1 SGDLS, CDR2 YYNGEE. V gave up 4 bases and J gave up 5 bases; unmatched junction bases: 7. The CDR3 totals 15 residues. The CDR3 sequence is CASSPSGESDNEQFF. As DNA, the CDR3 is TGTGCCAGCAGCCCTAGCGGGGAGAGTGACAATGAGCAGTTCTTC.

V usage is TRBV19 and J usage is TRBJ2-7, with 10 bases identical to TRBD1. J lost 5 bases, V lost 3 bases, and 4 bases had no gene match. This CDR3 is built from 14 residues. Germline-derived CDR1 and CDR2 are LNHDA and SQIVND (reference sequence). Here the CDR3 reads CASSIGGQGNEQYF. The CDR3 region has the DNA TGTGCCAGTAGTATCGGGGGACAGGGGAACGAGCAGTACTTC.

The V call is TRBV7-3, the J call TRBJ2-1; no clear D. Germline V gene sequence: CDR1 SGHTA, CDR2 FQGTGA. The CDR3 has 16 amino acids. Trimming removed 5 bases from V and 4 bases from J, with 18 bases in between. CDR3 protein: CASSIGPPRPYNEQFF. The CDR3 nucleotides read TGTGCCAGCAGCATAGGACCGCCGAGGCCATACAATGAGCAGTTCTTC. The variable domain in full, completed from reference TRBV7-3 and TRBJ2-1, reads GAGVSQTPSNKVTEKGKYVELRCDPISGHTALYWYRQSLGQGPEFLIYFQGTGAADDSGLPNDRFFAVRPEGSVSTLKIQRTERGDSAVYLCASSIGPPRPYNEQFFGPGTRLTVL.

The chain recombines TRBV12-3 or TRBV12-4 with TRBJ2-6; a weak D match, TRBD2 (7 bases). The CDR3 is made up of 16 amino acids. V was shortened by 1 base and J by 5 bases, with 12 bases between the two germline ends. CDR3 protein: CASSLERDNWANVLTF. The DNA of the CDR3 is TGTGCCAGCAGTTTAGAGCGGGACAACTGGGCCAACGTCCTGACTTTC.

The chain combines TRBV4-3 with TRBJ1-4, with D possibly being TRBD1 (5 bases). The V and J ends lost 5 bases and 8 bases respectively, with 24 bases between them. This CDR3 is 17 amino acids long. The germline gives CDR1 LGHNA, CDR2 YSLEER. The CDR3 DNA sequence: TGCGCCAGCAGCGCAAGGGGTCAGGGCCCGCGAGGCGAAAAACTGTTTTTT. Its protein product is CASSARGQGPRGEKLFF.

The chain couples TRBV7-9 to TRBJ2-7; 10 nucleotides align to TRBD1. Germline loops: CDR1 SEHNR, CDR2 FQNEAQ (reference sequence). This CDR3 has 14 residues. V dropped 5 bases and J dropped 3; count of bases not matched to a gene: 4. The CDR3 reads CASSRQGANYEQYF. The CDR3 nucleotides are TGTGCCAGCAGCCGACAGGGGGCTAACTACGAGCAGTACTTC. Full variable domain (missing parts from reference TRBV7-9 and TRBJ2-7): DTGVSQNPRHKITKRGQNVTFRCDPISEHNRLYWYRQTLGQGPEFLTYFQNEAQLEKSRLLSDRFSAERPKGSFSTLEIQRTEQGDSAMYLCASSRQGANYEQYFGPGTRLTVT.

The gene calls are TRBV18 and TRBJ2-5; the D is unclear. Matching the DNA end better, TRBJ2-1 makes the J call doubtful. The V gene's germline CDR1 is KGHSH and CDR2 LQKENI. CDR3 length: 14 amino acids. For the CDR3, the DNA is TGTGCCAGCTCCCCGGCGGCGCATGGGAATGAGCAGTTCTTC. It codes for CASSPAAHGNEQFF.

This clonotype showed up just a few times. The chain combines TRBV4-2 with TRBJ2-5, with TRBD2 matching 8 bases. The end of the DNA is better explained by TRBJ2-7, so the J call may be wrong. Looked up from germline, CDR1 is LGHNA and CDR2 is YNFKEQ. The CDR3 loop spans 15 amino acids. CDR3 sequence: CASSQPSGGVSEQYF. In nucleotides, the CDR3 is TGTGCCAGCAGCCAACCAAGCGGGGGAGTCAGCGAGCAGTACTTC.

The CDR3 protein is CSVETLAGGYNEQFF. In DNA, the CDR3 is TGCAGTGTCGAGACGTTAGCGGGGGGATACAATGAGCAGTTCTTC. V usage is TRBV20-1 and J usage is TRBJ2-1; 10 bases are shared with TRBD2. Germline CDR1 and CDR2: DFQATT and SNEGSKA (reference sequence). V trimming: 7 bases; J trimming: 4 bases; junction bases outside the gene matches: 10. CDR3 length: 15 residues.

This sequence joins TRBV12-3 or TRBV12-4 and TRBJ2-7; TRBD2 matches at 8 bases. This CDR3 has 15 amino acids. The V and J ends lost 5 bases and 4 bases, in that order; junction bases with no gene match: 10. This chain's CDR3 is CASSPRLAGRYEQYF. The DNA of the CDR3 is TGTGCCAGCAGTCCCCGGTTAGCGGGGCGATACGAGCAGTACTTC.

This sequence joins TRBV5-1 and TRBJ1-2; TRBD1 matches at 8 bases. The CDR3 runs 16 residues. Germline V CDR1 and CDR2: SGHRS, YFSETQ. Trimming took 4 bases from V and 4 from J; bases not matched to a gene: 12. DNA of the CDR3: TGCGCCAGCAGCAAAGGACAGGGTATGGGGGGCTATGGCTACACCTTC. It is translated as CASSKGQGMGGYGYTF.

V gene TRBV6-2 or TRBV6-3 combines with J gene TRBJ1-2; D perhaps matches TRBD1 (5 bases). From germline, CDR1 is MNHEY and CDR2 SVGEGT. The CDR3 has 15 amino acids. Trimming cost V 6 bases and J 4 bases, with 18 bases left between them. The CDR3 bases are TGTGCCAGCAGACAGGCCGGCGCGACGTCCTATGGCTACACCTTC. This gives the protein CASRQAGATSYGYTF.

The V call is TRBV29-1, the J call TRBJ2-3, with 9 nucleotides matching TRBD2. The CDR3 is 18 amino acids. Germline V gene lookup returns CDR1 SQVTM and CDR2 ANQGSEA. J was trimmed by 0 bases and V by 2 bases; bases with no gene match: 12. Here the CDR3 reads CSVEPLRGRAYSTDTQYF. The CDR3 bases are TGCAGCGTTGAACCCCTCCGCGGGAGGGCCTACAGCACAGATACGCAGTATTTT.

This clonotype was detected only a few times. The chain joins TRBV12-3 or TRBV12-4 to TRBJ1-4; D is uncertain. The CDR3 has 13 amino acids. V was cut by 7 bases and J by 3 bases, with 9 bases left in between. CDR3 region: CASKGRANEKLFF. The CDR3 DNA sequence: TGTGCCAGCAAGGGTAGGGCTAATGAAAAACTGTTTTTT.

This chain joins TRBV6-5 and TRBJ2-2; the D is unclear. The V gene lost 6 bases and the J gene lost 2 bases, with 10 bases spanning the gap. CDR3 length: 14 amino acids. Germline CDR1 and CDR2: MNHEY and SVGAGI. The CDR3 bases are TGTGCCAGCAGCTCCCGTTTCAACACCGGGGAGCTGTTTTTT. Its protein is CASSSRFNTGELFF.

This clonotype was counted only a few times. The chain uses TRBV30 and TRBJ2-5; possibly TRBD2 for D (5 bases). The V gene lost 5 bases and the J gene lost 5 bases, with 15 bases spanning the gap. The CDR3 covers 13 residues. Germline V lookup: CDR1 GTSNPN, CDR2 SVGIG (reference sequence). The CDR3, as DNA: TGTGCCTGGGGGCCCTTCCGAGGGGAGACCCAGTACTTC. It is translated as CAWGPFRGETQYF.